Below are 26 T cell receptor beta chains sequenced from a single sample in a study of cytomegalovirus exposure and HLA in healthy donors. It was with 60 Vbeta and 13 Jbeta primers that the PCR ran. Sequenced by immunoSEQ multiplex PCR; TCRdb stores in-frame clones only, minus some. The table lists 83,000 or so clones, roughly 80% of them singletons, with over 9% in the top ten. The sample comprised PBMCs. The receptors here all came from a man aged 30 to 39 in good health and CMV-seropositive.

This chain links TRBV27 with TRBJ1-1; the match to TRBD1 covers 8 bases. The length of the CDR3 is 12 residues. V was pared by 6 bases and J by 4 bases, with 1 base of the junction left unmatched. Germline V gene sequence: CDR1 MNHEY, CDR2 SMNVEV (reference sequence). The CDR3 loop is CASSTGGTEAFF. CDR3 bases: TGTGCCAGCAGCACAGGGGGCACTGAAGCTTTCTTT.

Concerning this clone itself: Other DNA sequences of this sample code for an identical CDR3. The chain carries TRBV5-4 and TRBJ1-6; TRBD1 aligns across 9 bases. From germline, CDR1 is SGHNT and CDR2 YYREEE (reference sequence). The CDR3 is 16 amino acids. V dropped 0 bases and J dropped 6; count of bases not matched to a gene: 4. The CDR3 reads CASSLGGQGLNSPLHF. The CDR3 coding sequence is TGTGCCAGCAGCTTGGGGGGACAGGGTCTTAATTCACCCCTCCACTTT.

CDR3 residues: CASSPGDNMNTEAFF. The CDR3 DNA is TGTGCCAGCAGTCCCGGGGACAACATGAACACTGAAGCTTTCTTT. V gene TRBV27 combines with J gene TRBJ1-1, with a possible D match to TRBD1 (6 bases). Germline V gene lookup returns CDR1 MNHEY and CDR2 SMNVEV (reference sequence). V lost 5 bases and J lost 0, with 13 bases in between. The CDR3 consists of 15 residues.

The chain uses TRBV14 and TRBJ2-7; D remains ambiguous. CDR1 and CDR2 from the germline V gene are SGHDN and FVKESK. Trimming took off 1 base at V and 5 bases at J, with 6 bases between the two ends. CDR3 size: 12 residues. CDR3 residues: CASSQVPHEQYF. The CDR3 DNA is TGTGCCAGCAGCCAAGTCCCTCACGAGCAGTACTTC.

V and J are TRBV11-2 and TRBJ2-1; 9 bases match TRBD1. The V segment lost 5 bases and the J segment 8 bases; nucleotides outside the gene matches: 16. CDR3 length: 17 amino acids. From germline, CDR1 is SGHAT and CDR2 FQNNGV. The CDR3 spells CASSPPWLGQGLDEQFF. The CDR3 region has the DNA TGTGCCAGCAGCCCCCCGTGGTTGGGACAGGGTCTGGATGAGCAGTTCTTC.

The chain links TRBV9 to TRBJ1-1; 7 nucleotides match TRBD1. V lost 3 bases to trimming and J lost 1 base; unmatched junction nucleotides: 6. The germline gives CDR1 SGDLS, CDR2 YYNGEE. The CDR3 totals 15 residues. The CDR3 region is CASSAWDSQNTEAFF. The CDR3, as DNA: TGTGCCAGCAGCGCGTGGGACAGTCAGAACACTGAAGCTTTCTTT. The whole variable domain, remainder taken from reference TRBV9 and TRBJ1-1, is DSGVTQTPKHLITATGQRVTLRCSPRSGDLSVYWYQQSLDQGLQFLIQYYNGEERAKGNILERFSAQQFPDLHSELNLSSLELGDSALYFCASSAWDSQNTEAFFGQGTRLTVV.

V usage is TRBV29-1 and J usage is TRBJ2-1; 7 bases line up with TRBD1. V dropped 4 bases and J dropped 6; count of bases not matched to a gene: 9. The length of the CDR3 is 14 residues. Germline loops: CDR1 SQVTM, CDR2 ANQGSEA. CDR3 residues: CSVAGDRESNEQFF. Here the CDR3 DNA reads TGCAGCGTTGCTGGAGACAGGGAAAGCAATGAGCAGTTCTTC.

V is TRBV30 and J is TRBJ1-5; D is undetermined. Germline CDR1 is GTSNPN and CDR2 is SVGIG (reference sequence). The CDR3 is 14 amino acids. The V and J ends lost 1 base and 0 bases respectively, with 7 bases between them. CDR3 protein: CAWSAGNSNQPQHF. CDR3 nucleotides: TGTGCCTGGAGTGCGGGAAATAGCAATCAGCCCCAGCATTTT. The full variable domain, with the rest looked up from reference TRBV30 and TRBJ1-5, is SQTIHQWPATLVQPVGSPLSLECTVEGTSNPNLYWYRQAAGRGLQLLFYSVGIGQISSEVPQNLSASRPQDRQFILSSKKLLLSDSGFYLCAWSAGNSNQPQHFGDGTRLSIL.

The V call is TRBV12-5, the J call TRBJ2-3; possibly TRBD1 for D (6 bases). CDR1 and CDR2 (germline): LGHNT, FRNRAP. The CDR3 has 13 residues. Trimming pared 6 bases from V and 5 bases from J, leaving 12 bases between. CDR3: CASGAGVGDTQYF. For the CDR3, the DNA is TGTGCTAGTGGGGCAGGGGTGGGAGATACGCAGTATTTT.

This CDR3 is CAWSNNRDYEQYF. The CDR3, as DNA: TGTGCCTGGAGTAACAACAGGGACTACGAGCAGTACTTC. This rearrangement joins TRBV30 to TRBJ2-7; D possibly corresponds to TRBD1 (6 bases). The germline V gene encodes CDR1 GTSNPN and CDR2 SVGIG (reference sequence). V shed 2 bases and J shed 3 bases, with 11 bases lying between them. This CDR3 contains 13 residues.

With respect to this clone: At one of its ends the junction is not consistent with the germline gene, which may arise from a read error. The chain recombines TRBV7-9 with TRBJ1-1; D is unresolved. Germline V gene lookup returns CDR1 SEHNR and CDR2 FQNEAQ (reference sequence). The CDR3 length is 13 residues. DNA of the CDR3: TGTTCCAGCAGTCGAGAAAGCCGGAGGTGGGCTTTCTTT. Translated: CSSSRESRRWAFF. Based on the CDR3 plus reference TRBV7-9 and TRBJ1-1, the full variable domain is DTGVSQNPRHKITKRGQNVTFRCDPISEHNRLYWYRQTLGQGPEFLTYFQNEAQLEKSRLLSDRFSAERPKGSFSTLEIQRTEQGDSAMYLCSSSRESRRWAFFGQGTRLTVV.

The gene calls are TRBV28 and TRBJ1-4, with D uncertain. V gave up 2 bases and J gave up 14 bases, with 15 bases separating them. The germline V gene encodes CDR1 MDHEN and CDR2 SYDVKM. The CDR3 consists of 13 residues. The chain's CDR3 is CASSLTPAFGLFF. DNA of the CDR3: TGTGCCAGCAGTTTAACCCCTGCATTCGGGCTGTTTTTT.

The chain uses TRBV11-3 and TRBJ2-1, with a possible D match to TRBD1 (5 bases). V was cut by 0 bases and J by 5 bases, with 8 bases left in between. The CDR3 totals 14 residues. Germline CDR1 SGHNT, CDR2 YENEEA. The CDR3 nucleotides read TGTGCCAGCAGCTTAGAACAGGATGACAATGAGCAGTTCTTC. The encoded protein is CASSLEQDDNEQFF.

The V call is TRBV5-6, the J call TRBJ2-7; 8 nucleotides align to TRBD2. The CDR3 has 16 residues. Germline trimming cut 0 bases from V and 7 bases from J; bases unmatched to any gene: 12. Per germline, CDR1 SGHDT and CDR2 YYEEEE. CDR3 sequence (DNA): TGTGCCAGCAGCTTGGCCGGGGGGGAAGTTGCCAGTGAGCAGTACTTC. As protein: CASSLAGGEVASEQYF.

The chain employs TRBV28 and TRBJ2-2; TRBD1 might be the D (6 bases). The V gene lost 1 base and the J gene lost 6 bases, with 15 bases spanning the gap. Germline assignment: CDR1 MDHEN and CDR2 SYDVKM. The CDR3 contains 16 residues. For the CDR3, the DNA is TGTGCCAGCAGTTTATCAGGGGTTGGGGTGCCCGGGGAGCTGTTTTTT. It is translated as CASSLSGVGVPGELFF.

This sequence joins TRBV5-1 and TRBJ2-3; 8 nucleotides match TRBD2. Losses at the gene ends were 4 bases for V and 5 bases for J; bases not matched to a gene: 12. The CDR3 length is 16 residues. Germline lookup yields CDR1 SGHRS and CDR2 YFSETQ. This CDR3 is CASSLPAGGGGDTQYF. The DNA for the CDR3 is TGCGCCAGCAGCCTCCCGGCGGGGGGCGGTGGAGATACGCAGTATTTT.

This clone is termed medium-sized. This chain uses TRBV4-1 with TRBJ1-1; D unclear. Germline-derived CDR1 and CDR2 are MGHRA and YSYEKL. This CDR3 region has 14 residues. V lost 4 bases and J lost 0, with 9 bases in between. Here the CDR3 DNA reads TGCGCCAGCAGCCCGAATGCGGTGAACACTGAAGCTTTCTTT. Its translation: CASSPNAVNTEAFF.

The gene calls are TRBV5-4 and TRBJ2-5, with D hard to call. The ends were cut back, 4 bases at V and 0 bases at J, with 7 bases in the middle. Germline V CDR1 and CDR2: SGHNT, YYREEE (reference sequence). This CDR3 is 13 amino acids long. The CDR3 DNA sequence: TGTGCCAGCAGCGGAGATAACCAAGAGACCCAGTACTTC. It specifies CASSGDNQETQYF.

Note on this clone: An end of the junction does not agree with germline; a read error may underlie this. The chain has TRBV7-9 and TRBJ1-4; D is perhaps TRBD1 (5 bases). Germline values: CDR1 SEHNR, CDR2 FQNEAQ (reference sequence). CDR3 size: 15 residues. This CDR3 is CSSSLSGLGNEKLFF. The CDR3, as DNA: TGTTCCAGCAGCTTATCAGGGCTCGGTAATGAAAAACTGTTTTTT.

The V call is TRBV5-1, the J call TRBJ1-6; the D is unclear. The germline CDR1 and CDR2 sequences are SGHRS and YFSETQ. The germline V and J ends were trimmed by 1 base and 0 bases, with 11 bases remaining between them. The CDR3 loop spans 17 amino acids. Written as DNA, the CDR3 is TGCGCCAGCAGCTTGAGGTTGGGGAGCTCCTATAATTCACCCCTCCACTTT. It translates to CASSLRLGSSYNSPLHF.

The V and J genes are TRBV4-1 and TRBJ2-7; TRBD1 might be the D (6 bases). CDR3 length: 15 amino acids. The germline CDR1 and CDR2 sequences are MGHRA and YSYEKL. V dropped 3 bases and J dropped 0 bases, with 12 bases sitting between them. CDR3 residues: CASSQVPDSSYEQYF. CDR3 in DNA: TGCGCCAGCAGCCAGGTTCCGGACAGCTCCTACGAGCAGTACTTC.

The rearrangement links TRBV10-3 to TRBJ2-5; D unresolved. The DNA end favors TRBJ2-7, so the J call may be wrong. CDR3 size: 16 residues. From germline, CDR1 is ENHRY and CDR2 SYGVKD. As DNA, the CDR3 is TGTGCCATCAGAGAAACTACATCCCCAACTGACTACGAGCAGTACTTC. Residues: CAIRETTSPTDYEQYF.

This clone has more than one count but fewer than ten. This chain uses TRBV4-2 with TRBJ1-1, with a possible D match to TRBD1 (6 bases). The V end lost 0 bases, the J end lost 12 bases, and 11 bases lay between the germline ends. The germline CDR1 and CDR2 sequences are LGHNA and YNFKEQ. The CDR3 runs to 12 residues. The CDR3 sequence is CASSQDNRASFF. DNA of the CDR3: TGTGCCAGCAGCCAAGATAACAGGGCGTCTTTCTTT.

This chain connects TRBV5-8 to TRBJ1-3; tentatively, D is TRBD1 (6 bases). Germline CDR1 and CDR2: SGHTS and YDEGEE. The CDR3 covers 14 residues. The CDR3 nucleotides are TGTGCGGGGTGGACAGAGAACTCTGGAAACACCATATATTTT. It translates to CAGWTENSGNTIYF.

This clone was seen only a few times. CDR3 sequence (DNA): TGTGCCAGCAGCAGCGGATCGGTCGTTGATGAGCAGTTCTTC. It translates to CASSSGSVVDEQFF. This chain uses TRBV21-1 with TRBJ2-1; no check of the table's D call, TRBD2, against the DNA was made. TRBV21-1 corresponds to a pseudogene. This CDR3 contains 14 residues.

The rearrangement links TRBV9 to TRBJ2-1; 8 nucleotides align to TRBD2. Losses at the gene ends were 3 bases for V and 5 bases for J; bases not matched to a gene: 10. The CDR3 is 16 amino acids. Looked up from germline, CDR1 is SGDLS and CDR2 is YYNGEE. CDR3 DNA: TGTGCCAGCAGCGGGGGGGAGCGGGGGATAGACAATGAGCAGTTCTTC. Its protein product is CASSGGERGIDNEQFF.